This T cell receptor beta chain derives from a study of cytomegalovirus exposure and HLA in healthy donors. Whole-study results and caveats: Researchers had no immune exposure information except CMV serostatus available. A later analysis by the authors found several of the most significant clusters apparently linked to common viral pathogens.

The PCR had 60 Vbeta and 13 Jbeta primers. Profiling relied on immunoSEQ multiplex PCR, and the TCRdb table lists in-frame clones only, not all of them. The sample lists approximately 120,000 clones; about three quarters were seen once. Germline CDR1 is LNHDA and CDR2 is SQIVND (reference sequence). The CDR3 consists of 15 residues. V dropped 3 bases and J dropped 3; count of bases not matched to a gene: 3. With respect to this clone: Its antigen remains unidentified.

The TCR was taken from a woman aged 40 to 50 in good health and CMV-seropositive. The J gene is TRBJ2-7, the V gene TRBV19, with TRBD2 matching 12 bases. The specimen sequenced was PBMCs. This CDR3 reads CASSIQTSGGYEQYF. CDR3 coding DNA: TGTGCCAGTAGTATCCAGACTAGCGGGGGCTACGAGCAGTACTTC.